This T cell receptor (beta chain) stems from a study of breast tumors, draining lymph nodes, adjacent tissues (TCRdb year 2016). As for the study more broadly: The study compared TCR beta repertoires across tumor, adjacent nontumor tissue and axillary lymph nodes from breast cancer patients. The study was designed to assess the relationships and possible T-cell exchange between tumor, surrounding tissue and draining lymph node repertoires in human breast cancer.

This clonotype was observed many times. Its antigen remains undetermined. Base qualities are not at hand, and no much larger clone is one base apart. The germline V gene specifies MNHEY as CDR1 and SVGAGI as CDR2. V drops 7 bases and J drops 4 bases, leaving 13 bases in between. Including the terminal cysteine and phenylalanine, the CDR3 comprises 13 residues. Of the read, only the CDR3 DNA is kept; its 39 bases are in frame from base 1. Lymph node samples came from the axillary draining lymph nodes of breast cancer patients. Instrument used: Illumina HiSeq 2000. TCR beta chain libraries were generated through multiplex PCR amplification. High-throughput sequencing was used to analyze the amplified TCR beta chain products. Using fastp trimming at Q25 and MiXCR clonotype assembly, TCRdb reanalyzed the public sequencing data and kept in-frame beta chains. Each record represents a unique CDR3 protein, reported with the most common genes and DNA among its rows. In all, the sample holds 150,000 to 250,000 distinct CDR3 sequences, and approximately 33% of those were seen once. Clones ranked in the top ten supply 4.3% of the sample.

Overall results and qualifications from the work: The study presented the conclusion that tumor T cells originate in lymph nodes as consistent with a hypothesis, not as something directly demonstrated. A scenario in which most tumor T cells derive from the lymph node and then expand within tumor tissue was judged to be consistent with the data. Tumor T-cell repertoires showed less diversity than lymph node repertoires and more diversity than nontumor tissue repertoires, and tumor T-cell repertoires showed preferential V and J gene usage. The similarity between tumor and nontumor tissue repertoires was significantly greater in luminal-like breast cancer than in basal-like breast cancer.

The rearranged chain carries TRBV6-5 and TRBJ1-2, with a tentative D gene TRBD1 over 6 matching bases. The TCR originated in a female donor with breast cancer. Some clones in this sample may be carry-over from other donors' samples. The sequenced sample was axillary lymph node tissue. CDR3 protein: CASKAGQPYGYTF. The sequenced DNA: TGTGCCAGCAAAGCCGGACAGCCCTATGGCTACACCTTC.